This T cell receptor beta chain was profiled in a study of T cells in Graves' hyperthyroidism and ophthalmopathy. CDR3 size: 15 residues. The germline V gene encodes CDR1 MNHEY and CDR2 SMNVEV (reference sequence). It was RNA transcripts that yielded the amplified TCR beta CDR3 regions. The study used the HTBI primer set for a first-round RT-PCR of the TCR CDR3. TCRdb reprocessed the multiplex PCR reads with MiXCR, giving one entry per CDR3 protein. The sample contains about 700,000 distinct CDR3 sequences, 13% to 15% of which appear only once. In the case of this clonotype: A much more abundant neighbour one base away suggests this may be a read error.

Patients counted as stable if ophthalmopathy did not develop within 18 months. The study enrolled patients aged 18 to 65 with newly diagnosed hyperthyroidism of under 2 months' duration. Exclusion followed for patients with uncontrolled infection, other autoimmune disease, pregnancy or lactation. Fresh 10 ml peripheral blood yielded PBMCs. The receptor was isolated from a woman younger than 35 with Graves' hyperthyroidism. The J gene is TRBJ2-1, the V gene TRBV27; D gene uncertain. Matching the DNA end better, TRBJ2-7 makes the J call doubtful. Sequencing was done on a sample of blood. CDR3 in DNA: TGTGCCAGCAGTTTTAACCCCAACTCCTACAATGAGCAGTACTTC. Protein sequence: CASSFNPNSYNEQYF.